These 15 T cell receptor beta chains came from one sample sequenced in a study of graft-versus-host responses after intestinal transplantation. What these receptors recognize is not known. Only in-frame clones appear in the TCRdb table, and some are missing; sequencing was by immunoSEQ multiplex PCR. Among 80,000 to 95,000 clones, approximately 90% were seen once, and the ten largest hold roughly 5.5%. This sample comprised unstimulated CD8+ T cells sorted from spleen or lymph node cells, obtained before intestinal transplant. These receptors were obtained from a human donor who received an intestinal transplant.

The chain carries TRBV7-3 and TRBJ2-2; 8 bases map to TRBD1. The CDR3 spans 16 residues. The trim removed 6 bases at V and 8 bases at J, leaving 14 bases unmatched. Looked up from germline, CDR1 is SGHTA and CDR2 is FQGTGA. The CDR3 bases are TGTGCCAGCAGATATGGCGGCGGACAGGGTGAAGGGGAGCTGTTTTTT. This codes for CASRYGGGQGEGELFF.

CDR3 amino acids: CASSLGTGTSADTQYF. As DNA, the CDR3 is TGTGCCAGCAGCTTGGGAACAGGGACGAGTGCGGATACGCAGTATTTT. This chain links TRBV5-4 with TRBJ2-3; weak D call: TRBD1 (6 bases). The germline V gene encodes CDR1 SGHNT and CDR2 YYREEE (reference sequence). The CDR3 totals 16 residues. V lost 0 bases and J 6 bases, leaving 17 bases between the germline ends.

V and J are TRBV5-1 and TRBJ2-7; TRBD1 matches at 10 bases. The V gene's germline CDR1 is SGHRS and CDR2 YFSETQ. The V and J ends lost 1 base and 6 bases, in that order; junction bases with no gene match: 10. The CDR3 has 16 residues. In DNA form, the CDR3 reads TGCGCCAGCAGCTTGTGGGGGACAGGGGTCTTGGGCGAGCAGTACTTC. Translation gives CASSLWGTGVLGEQYF.

The rearrangement uses TRBV16 and TRBJ1-2; D gene ambiguous. There are 16 residues in the CDR3. Per germline, CDR1 KGHSY and CDR2 FQNENV. V was pared by 0 bases and J by 7 bases, with 18 bases between. The CDR3 nucleotides are TGTGCCAGCAGCCAATCCACAGTGGTCCCGGGCCTTGGCTACACCTTC. Protein product: CASSQSTVVPGLGYTF.

V is TRBV5-6 and J is TRBJ2-3; D ambiguous. Trimming took 3 bases from V and 6 from J, leaving 11 bases between them. Germline assignment: CDR1 SGHDT and CDR2 YYEEEE. The CDR3 consists of 13 residues. The CDR3 nucleotides are TGTGCCAGCAGCTGGATTGTCCACGATACGCAGTATTTT. Protein sequence: CASSWIVHDTQYF. Based on the CDR3 plus reference TRBV5-6 and TRBJ2-3, the full variable domain is DAGVTQSPTHLIKTRGQQVTLRCSPKSGHDTVSWYQQALGQGPQFIFQYYEEEERQRGNFPDRFSGHQFPNYSSELNVNALLLGDSALYLCASSWIVHDTQYFGPGTRLTVL.

CDR3 sequence (DNA): TGTGCTAGTGGTTTTCACAGGGGGCGTACCGGGGAGCTGTTTTTT. Residues: CASGFHRGRTGELFF. The rearrangement links TRBV12-5 to TRBJ2-2; 9 positions match TRBD1. Germline CDR1 reads LGHNT; CDR2 reads FRNRAP. The CDR3 consists of 15 residues. The junction had 4 bases not matched to a gene; V was cut back by 3 bases and J by 5 bases.

The V and J genes are TRBV13 and TRBJ1-6; D remains ambiguous. Germline V lookup: CDR1 PRHDT, CDR2 FYEKMQ (reference sequence). V lost 4 bases and J lost 7, with 8 bases in between. This CDR3 has 13 residues. In DNA, the CDR3 is TGTGCCAGCAGCTCAGGAGGGAATTCACCCCTCCACTTT. Its protein is CASSSGGNSPLHF. The entire variable domain, with the rest obtained from reference TRBV13 and TRBJ1-6, is as follows: AAGVIQSPRHLIKEKRETATLKCYPIPRHDTVYWYQQGPGQDPQFLISFYEKMQSDKGSIPDRFSAQQFSDYHSELNMSSLELGDSALYFCASSSGGNSPLHFGNGTRLTVT.

The chain uses TRBV28 and TRBJ1-2; D unclear. Per germline, CDR1 MDHEN and CDR2 SYDVKM. V was trimmed by 2 bases and J by 0 bases, leaving 10 bases between them. The CDR3 has 15 amino acids. CDR3 sequence (DNA): TGTGCCAGCAGTTTAATGGCCGCCACTAACTATGGCTACACCTTC. It specifies CASSLMAATNYGYTF.

The J gene is TRBJ2-3, the V gene TRBV7-6; D could derive from TRBD1 or TRBD2 (5 bases each). Trimming removed 2 bases at V and 0 bases at J, with 9 bases between. Germline V gives CDR1 SGHVS, CDR2 FNYEAQ. This CDR3 spans 15 amino acids. CDR3 sequence: CASSLPGPSTDTQYF. Here the CDR3 DNA reads TGTGCCAGCAGCTTACCGGGACCGAGCACAGATACGCAGTATTTT.

The chain joins TRBV13 to TRBJ2-7; 10 nucleotides agree with TRBD2. Germline CDR1 reads PRHDT; CDR2 reads FYEKMQ (reference sequence). There are 16 residues in the CDR3. Losses at the gene ends were 5 bases for V and 2 bases for J; bases not matched to a gene: 9. The CDR3 bases are TGTGCCAGCAGCCCTCATTCTAGCGGGGGCACCTACGAGCAGTACTTC. Its protein product is CASSPHSSGGTYEQYF.

The chain recombines TRBV11-1 with TRBJ2-7; TRBD1 matches 7 bases. This CDR3 has 14 residues. CDR1 and CDR2 (germline): SGHAT, FQDESV (reference sequence). The V segment lost 3 bases and the J segment 4 bases; nucleotides outside the gene matches: 6. The CDR3 DNA follows: TGTGCCAGCAGCTTGACAGGGCTCCCGTACGAGCAGTACTTC. This sequence encodes CASSLTGLPYEQYF. Combining the CDR3 with reference TRBV11-1 and TRBJ2-7 gives the whole variable domain EAEVAQSPRYKITEKSQAVAFWCDPISGHATLYWYRQILGQGPELLVQFQDESVVDDSQLPKDRFSAERLKGVDSTLKIQPAELGDSAMYLCASSLTGLPYEQYFGPGTRLTVT.

The count of this clone is one. The chain carries TRBV13 and TRBJ2-1; D call uncertain. The CDR3 is 14 residues long. Trimming took off 4 bases at V and 4 bases at J, with 11 bases between the two ends. CDR1 and CDR2 (germline): PRHDT, FYEKMQ (reference sequence). The CDR3 spells CASSSHGIYNEQFF. The CDR3 DNA follows: TGTGCCAGCAGCTCCCATGGAATTTACAATGAGCAGTTCTTC.

The sample holds one count of this clone. The V call is TRBV13, the J call TRBJ2-7, with 10 bases that match TRBD1. V lost 4 bases to trimming and J lost 2 bases; unmatched junction nucleotides: 2. CDR3 length equals 14 residues. Germline CDR1 reads PRHDT; CDR2 reads FYEKMQ (reference sequence). CDR3 residues: CASSYGTGAYEQYF. In DNA form, the CDR3 reads TGTGCCAGCAGCTACGGGACAGGGGCCTACGAGCAGTACTTC.

This clone appeared a single time. This chain joins TRBV7-9 and TRBJ2-1, with a weak D call TRBD1 (6 bases). Germline V gene sequence: CDR1 SEHNR, CDR2 FQNEAQ (reference sequence). The CDR3 totals 13 residues. V lost 5 bases to trimming and J lost 7 bases, with 12 bases between them. CDR3 sequence: CASSAKGGNEQFF. In nucleotides, the CDR3 is TGTGCCAGCAGCGCAAAAGGGGGAAATGAGCAGTTCTTC.

V gene TRBV27 combines with J gene TRBJ1-5; TRBD1 might be the D (5 bases). This CDR3 is 17 amino acids long. The germline gives CDR1 MNHEY, CDR2 SMNVEV (reference sequence). V was cut by 1 base and J by 4 bases, with 17 bases left in between. CDR3: CASSLWGGSGENQPQHF. The CDR3 bases are TGTGCCAGCAGTTTATGGGGGGGGAGCGGGGAGAATCAGCCCCAGCATTTT.